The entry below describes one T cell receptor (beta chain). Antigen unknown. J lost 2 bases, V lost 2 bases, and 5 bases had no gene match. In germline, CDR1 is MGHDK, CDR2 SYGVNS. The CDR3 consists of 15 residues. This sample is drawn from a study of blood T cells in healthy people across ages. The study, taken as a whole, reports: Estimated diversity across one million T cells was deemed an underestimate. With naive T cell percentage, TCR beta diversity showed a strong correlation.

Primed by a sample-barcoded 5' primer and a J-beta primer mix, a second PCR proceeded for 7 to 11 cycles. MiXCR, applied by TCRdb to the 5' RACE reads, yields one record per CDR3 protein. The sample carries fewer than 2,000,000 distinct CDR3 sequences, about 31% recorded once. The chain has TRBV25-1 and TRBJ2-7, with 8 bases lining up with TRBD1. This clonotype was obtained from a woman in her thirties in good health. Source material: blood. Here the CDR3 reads CASSEPGTGTYEQYF. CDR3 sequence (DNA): TGTGCCAGCAGTGAACCCGGGACAGGCACCTACGAGCAGTACTTC.